Listed below are T cell receptor beta chains from one sample, sequenced in a study of blood T cell repertoires in COVID-19. Only in-frame clones appear in the TCRdb table, and some are missing; sequencing was by immunoSEQ multiplex PCR. The sample records more than 70,000 clones, 80% to 90% being singletons. The specimen was peripheral blood. The receptors stem from a man older than 75 with active or convalescent COVID-19. Each CDR3 is given with its conserved first and last residue. A clone size is listed for some rows: how often the clone was seen (once, few, many), or a class if it is expanded.

>TRBV21-1|NA|TRBJ2-7
CARYPGTSGSYEQYF
>TRBV3-1/TRBV3-2|NA|TRBJ2-1
CASSQSRSQLYNEQFF
>TRBV3-1/TRBV3-2|NA|TRBJ1-4
CASSHGQLTNEKLFF
>TRBV9|NA|TRBJ2-1
CASSVAGGSGSYNEQFF
>TRBV5-6|NA|TRBJ2-1
CASSLVRTGGLEQFF
>TRBV7-2|few|TRBJ1-6
CASRERDTPNSPLHF
>TRBV5-1|NA|TRBJ2-2
CASSSQPRAGGSTGELFF
>TRBV12-3/TRBV12-4|NA|TRBJ2-7
CASRNTGGLADF
>TRBV3-1/TRBV3-2|NA|TRBJ1-5
CASSWAGDQPQHF
>TRBV27|few|TRBJ2-7
CASSPTVSSYEQYF
>TRBV6-5|NA|TRBJ2-7
CASRIIDNSYEQYF
>TRBV2|NA|TRBJ1-1
CASSASGNTEAFF
>TRBV3-1/TRBV3-2|once|TRBJ2-2
CASSQEGGTGELFF
>TRBV5-1|NA|TRBJ2-7
CASSLGTTSYEQYF
>TRBV18|NA|TRBJ1-3
CASSRTGAGDTIYF
>TRBV14|NA|TRBJ2-7
CASSQDYGPAYEQYF
>TRBV29-1|once|TRBJ2-5
CSVRHSGREETQYF
>TRBV19|NA|TRBJ1-5
CASSKSRGQGYSNQPQHF
>TRBV29-1|NA|TRBJ1-4
CSVGREGEKLFF
>TRBV29-1|NA|TRBJ2-1
CSVERQIEGQFF
>TRBV6-5|NA|TRBJ2-1
CASRTDRGLDEQFF
>TRBV19|NA|TRBJ1-4
CASASLAGGNNEKLFF
>TRBV2|few|TRBJ2-3
CASSYRTGRDTQYF
>TRBV28|NA|TRBJ2-7
CASSQGVYFQYF
>TRBV5-1|NA|TRBJ2-3
CASSGGTTSSTDTQYF
>TRBV28|NA|TRBJ2-1
CASRPGLAQNNEQFF
>TRBV11-3|NA|TRBJ2-1
CASSREGVGNEQFF
>TRBV30|NA|TRBJ2-1
CAWGRQGRNNEQFF
>TRBV19|NA|TRBJ1-2
CASSLRQGAVYGYTF
>TRBV5-1|NA|TRBJ2-3
CASSLAGSRADTQYF
>TRBV4-3|NA|TRBJ1-5
CASSQDAGPNQPQHF